The 22 T cell receptor beta chains below all came from one sample that was sequenced in a study of CDR3 diversity in severe acne. TCRdb ran MiXCR on the PCR reads and lists one entry per CDR3 protein. Of under 100,000 distinct CDR3 sequences in the sample, 45% to 50% were seen once. Material for sequencing was blood. Receptors originate from a male donor in good health, serving as a control.

Worth noting for this clonotype: This clone may be a read error of a much larger clone one base away. The chain uses TRBV5-4 and TRBJ2-1, with 11 bases matching TRBD2. Per the germline V gene, CDR1 is SGHNT and CDR2 is YYREEE (reference sequence). The CDR3 is made up of 17 amino acids. The junction had 18 bases not matched to a gene; V was cut back by 7 bases and J by 9 bases. The CDR3 region is CASGSPTTSGGLGEQFF. The DNA of the CDR3 is TGTGCCAGCGGCTCCCCAACTACTAGCGGGGGTTTAGGTGAGCAGTTCTTC.

The rearrangement uses TRBV6-5 and TRBJ1-2; 9 bases fit TRBD1. Losses at the gene ends were 6 bases for V and 8 bases for J; bases not matched to a gene: 10. This CDR3 is 14 amino acids long. CDR1 MNHEY and CDR2 SVGAGI come from the germline V gene. This chain's CDR3 is CASRRPGQGGGYTF. Written as DNA, the CDR3 is TGTGCCAGCAGGCGTCCGGGACAGGGTGGGGGCTACACCTTC.

This clonotype was seen many times. V is TRBV7-9 and J is TRBJ2-5; the match to TRBD1 covers 7 bases. V was clipped by 5 bases and J by 4 bases; unmatched bases: 10. CDR1 SEHNR and CDR2 FQNEAQ come from the germline V gene (reference sequence). The CDR3 contains 15 residues. The CDR3 DNA sequence: TGTGCCAGCAGCGCGACAGGGCCTAGGGGAGAGACCCAGTACTTC. Amino acid sequence: CASSATGPRGETQYF.

This clonotype has ten or more counts. The rearrangement uses TRBV20-1 and TRBJ2-7, with D maybe TRBD2 (6 bases). V was shortened by 3 bases and J by 5 bases, with 14 bases between the two germline ends. The germline V gene has CDR1 DFQATT and CDR2 SNEGSKA (reference sequence). This CDR3 spans 13 amino acids. The CDR3: CSASGGWRNEQYF. The CDR3 nucleotides read TGCAGTGCTAGTGGGGGGTGGAGGAACGAGCAGTACTTC.

This chain links TRBV11-1 with TRBJ2-7; TRBD1 aligns across 8 bases. The J call may be faulty, since TRBJ2-1 better matches the DNA end. This CDR3 has 16 amino acids. CDR1 SGHAT and CDR2 FQDESV come from the germline V gene (reference sequence). The CDR3 DNA sequence: TGTGCCAGCAGCTTACAACAGGGGGGCAGGAACAATGAGCAGTTCTTC. Protein: CASSLQQGGRNNEQFF.

V and J are TRBV4-1 and TRBJ1-5; D ambiguous. The V gene lost 0 bases and the J gene lost 6 bases, with 6 bases spanning the gap. The CDR3 is 13 amino acids. Germline CDR1 and CDR2: MGHRA and YSYEKL. CDR3: CASSQDCGQPQHF. The DNA for the CDR3 is TGCGCCAGCAGCCAAGATTGCGGTCAGCCCCAGCATTTT.

This clonotype was picked up many times. The chain joins TRBV20-1 to TRBJ2-1, with TRBD2 matching 12 bases. This CDR3 has 16 amino acids. J gave up 6 bases and V 3 bases, and 9 bases lay outside the gene matches. Germline CDR1 and CDR2: DFQATT and SNEGSKA (reference sequence). The CDR3 reads CSARRTSGEFVNEQFF. CDR3 DNA sequence: TGCAGTGCTAGGAGGACTAGCGGGGAATTTGTCAATGAGCAGTTCTTC.

For the CDR3, the DNA is TGCAGTGCTAGTATTAGGGACGGCGCAAGCCAGTACTTC. Protein sequence: CSASIRDGASQYF. V gene TRBV20-1 combines with J gene TRBJ2-5; D could derive from TRBD1 or TRBD2 (5 bases each). V lost 3 bases and J 10 bases, leaving 18 bases between the germline ends. The CDR3 runs to 13 residues. The germline V gene has CDR1 DFQATT and CDR2 SNEGSKA (reference sequence).

There are many counts of this clonotype. The J gene is TRBJ1-2, the V gene TRBV6-1; D is perhaps TRBD1 (5 bases). V was shortened by 5 bases and J by 5 bases, with 12 bases between the two germline ends. CDR3 size: 13 residues. From germline, CDR1 is MNHNS and CDR2 SASEGT. The CDR3 nucleotides read TGTGCCAGCAGTACTCAGGGAAGATATGGCTACACCTTC. It yields the protein CASSTQGRYGYTF.

This clonotype turned up a few times. V usage is TRBV12-3 or TRBV12-4 and J usage is TRBJ1-1, with D possibly matching TRBD1 (5 bases). V shed 5 bases and J shed 0 bases, with 10 bases lying between them. CDR3 length: 14 amino acids. The CDR3 sequence is CASSPGTVNTEAFF. CDR3 in DNA: TGTGCCAGCAGTCCGGGGACGGTGAACACTGAAGCTTTCTTT.

This clonotype was observed many times. The chain links TRBV3-1 to TRBJ1-1, with D possibly TRBD1 on 5 matching bases. The CDR3 covers 18 residues. Germline V gene sequence: CDR1 LGHDT, CDR2 YNNKEL (reference sequence). The ends were cut back, 0 bases at V and 5 bases at J, with 22 bases in the middle. In DNA, the CDR3 is TGTGCCAGCAGCCAAGAACCGAGTGGGCGTGGGGGTATAACTGAAGCTTTCTTT. This translates into CASSQEPSGRGGITEAFF.

V usage is TRBV6-6 and J usage is TRBJ2-7; 8 bases line up with TRBD2. V lost 0 bases, J lost 3 bases, and 22 bases stayed unmatched. CDR1 and CDR2 (germline): MNHNY, SVGAGI (reference sequence). The CDR3 is made up of 21 amino acids. CDR3 loop: CASSYSSPLTSDQTTLYEQYF. The CDR3 DNA follows: TGTGCCAGCAGTTACTCATCACCCCTGACTAGCGACCAAACCACCCTCTACGAGCAGTACTTC.

The chain employs TRBV20-1 and TRBJ1-5; perhaps TRBD1 as D (5 bases). The CDR3 covers 15 residues. Germline V lookup: CDR1 DFQATT, CDR2 SNEGSKA (reference sequence). The V end lost 6 bases, the J end lost 7 bases, and 22 bases lay between the germline ends. The CDR3 coding sequence is TGCAGTGCCAGCAGTCCCTCGGGGGGAGGACAGCCCCAGCATTTT. Translating it yields CSASSPSGGGQPQHF.

In its sample, this clonotype was seen many times. This rearrangement joins TRBV19 to TRBJ2-7, with TRBD2 identical over 10 bases. Germline V gene sequence: CDR1 LNHDA, CDR2 SQIVND (reference sequence). Trimming removed 4 bases from V and 0 bases from J; junction bases left unmatched: 0. The CDR3 sequence is 14 residues long. The CDR3 spells CASSTSGSSYEQYF. In nucleotides, the CDR3 is TGTGCCAGTAGTACTAGCGGGAGCTCCTACGAGCAGTACTTC. The whole variable domain, filled in from reference TRBV19 and TRBJ2-7, reads DGGITQSPKYLFRKEGQNVTLSCEQNLNHDAMYWYRQDPGQGLRLIYYSQIVNDFQKGDIAEGYSVSREKKESFPLTVTSAQKNPTAFYLCASSTSGSSYEQYFGPGTRLTVT.

This clonotype was observed a handful of times. The chain links TRBV7-9 to TRBJ2-5; possibly TRBD2 for D (5 bases). In germline, CDR1 is SEHNR, CDR2 FQNEAQ (reference sequence). CDR3 length equals 12 residues. V lost 4 bases to trimming and J lost 5 bases, with 8 bases between them. The DNA of the CDR3 is TGTGCCAGCAGCTCGGGGTCGGAGACCCAGTACTTC. Its protein is CASSSGSETQYF.

The chain employs TRBV5-1 and TRBJ2-7; D unresolved. The tail of the sequence fits TRBJ2-1 better, so the J call may be wrong. The CDR3 has 13 amino acids. Germline V gives CDR1 SGHRS, CDR2 YFSETQ. DNA for the CDR3: TGCGCCAGCAGCTTGGCCGTTAGAAATGAGCAGTTCTTC. Its protein product is CASSLAVRNEQFF.

This chain uses TRBV25-1 with TRBJ2-3; TRBD2 agrees at 16 bases. The CDR3 totals 17 residues. Trimming cost V 3 bases and J 5 bases; bases outside gene matches: 5. CDR1 and CDR2 from the germline V gene are MGHDK and SYGVNS. The CDR3 sequence is CASSDSGTSGGVDTQYF. Here the CDR3 DNA reads TGTGCCAGCAGTGACTCCGGGACTAGCGGGGGGGTAGATACGCAGTATTTT.

In regard to this clonotype: It is unclear where the CDR3 begins or ends on the DNA, so no DNA is shown, and the CDR3 is as TCRdb lists it. The V gene is TRBV7-3, the J gene TRBJ2-1; TRBD2 is the table's D call and was not checked against the DNA. 21 amino acids form the CDR3, both terminal residues included. Germline values: CDR1 SGHTA, CDR2 FQGTGA. The CDR3 protein is CASSFYICSASGGQVYNEQFF.

Details on this clonotype: One end of the junction varies from germline; a read error may be responsible. As DNA, the CDR3 is TGTGCCAGCAGAGAAGGGGGAAAGGGGAATGAAAAACTGTTTTTT. Translation: CASREGGKGNEKLFF. The chain employs TRBV6-1 and TRBJ1-4; the D gene is possibly TRBD1 (6 bases). The CDR3 covers 15 residues. Germline lookup yields CDR1 MNHNS and CDR2 SASEGT.

The rearrangement uses TRBV19 and TRBJ2-5; D may be TRBD2 (6 bases). The V gene's germline CDR1 is LNHDA and CDR2 SQIVND (reference sequence). V lost 6 bases, J lost 5 bases, and 16 bases lay in between. The CDR3 spans 14 residues. CDR3 residues: CASSPEGRWETQYF. CDR3 nucleotides: TGTGCCAGTAGCCCGGAGGGCCGGTGGGAGACCCAGTACTTC.

There are many counts of this clonotype. The rearrangement joins TRBV28 to TRBJ2-7; TRBD2 might be the D (5 bases). The V end was cut by 3 bases, the J end by 7 bases, with 22 bases between. The length of the CDR3 is 16 residues. Germline V lookup: CDR1 MDHEN, CDR2 SYDVKM. The CDR3 sequence is CASSFTGHGVPWEQYF. As DNA, the CDR3 is TGTGCCAGCAGTTTTACCGGTCACGGGGTCCCGTGGGAGCAGTACTTC.

This clonotype has a count of ten or more. A clone one base away is much larger, so this may be a read error. The chain recombines TRBV4-2 with TRBJ2-5, with D perhaps matching TRBD2 (5 bases). Looked up from germline, CDR1 is LGHNA and CDR2 is YNFKEQ. The CDR3 extends over 13 amino acids. The DNA for the CDR3 is TGTGGCAGCAGCCCAACCCCGGGGGAGACCCAGTACTTC. Its translation is CGSSPTPGETQYF.